The rows below give T cell receptor beta chains drawn from one sample of a study of blood T cell repertoires in COVID-19. Assay: immunoSEQ multiplex PCR; the TCRdb copy retains only in-frame clones and omits some. Counted here are some 270,000 clones, approximately 89% occurring once; the ten biggest clones make up about 2%. The sequenced material came from PBMCs or T cells enriched from blood (not recorded which). These TCRs come from a woman in her sixties or seventies who had recovered from COVID-19. Both conserved end residues are part of each CDR3. D genes are given only for firm matches. Clone size is stated in some rows and not others, as once, few, many or a class when expanded.

>.|TRBJ2-1|TRBV18|TRBD2
CASSRTSGHQFF
TGTGCCAGCTCTCGGACTAGCGGTCATCAGTTCTTC
>.|TRBJ2-6|TRBV4-1|.
CASSQLSSGANVLTF
TGCGCCAGCAGCCAGCTAAGCTCTGGGGCCAACGTCCTGACTTTC
>.|TRBJ2-5|TRBV11-2|TRBD2
CASSFQLAEETQYF
TGTGCCAGCAGCTTTCAACTAGCGGAAGAGACCCAGTACTTC
>.|TRBJ2-7|TRBV7-2|TRBD2
CASSRDPSSGEQYF
TGTGCCAGCAGCCGCGACCCCTCTAGCGGAGAGCAGTACTTC
>.|TRBJ2-7|TRBV1|.
CTSSLPLAGEPPPSLEQYF
TGCACCAGCAGCCTACCCCTAGCGGGAGAGCCCCCCCCCTCTCTCGAGCAGTACTTC
>once|TRBJ1-6|TRBV2|.
CASIWWGSSSNSPLHF
TGTGCCAGCATATGGTGGGGCAGCTCGTCGAATTCACCCCTCCACTTT
>.|TRBJ2-5|TRBV5-1|TRBD2
CASSLSGVGETQYF
TGCGCCAGCTCCCTTAGCGGGGTCGGGGAGACCCAGTACTTC
>.|TRBJ2-2|TRBV10-3|.
CAISERAGANTGELFF
TGTGCCATCAGTGAAAGGGCAGGGGCGAACACCGGGGAGCTGTTTTTT
>.|TRBJ1-1|TRBV5-6|.
CASSPRQGAMNTEAFF
TGTGCCAGCAGCCCTCGTCAGGGTGCGATGAACACTGAAGCTTTCTTT
>.|TRBJ2-3|TRBV7-2|.
CASSLGSSPYGDTQYF
TGTGCCAGCAGCTTAGGATCTAGCCCCTATGGGGATACGCAGTATTTT
>.|TRBJ2-5|TRBV7-9|.
CASSSPREKETQYF
TGTGCCAGCAGCTCCCCCCGGGAGAAAGAGACCCAGTACTTC
>.|TRBJ2-3|TRBV12-3/TRBV12-4|.
CASSVSTDTQYF
TGTGCCAGCAGTGTTTCAACAGATACGCAGTATTTT
>few|TRBJ2-7|TRBV5-1|.
CASSLLGRGRNEQYF
TGCGCCAGCAGCTTGTTGGGCAGGGGAAGGAACGAGCAGTACTTC
>.|TRBJ2-5|TRBV6-5|TRBD1
CASSYSRGRRETQYF
TGTGCCAGCAGTTACTCCAGGGGGCGCCGAGAGACCCAGTACTTC
>.|TRBJ1-1|TRBV7-6|.
CASSLVGAPNTEAFF
TGTGCCAGCAGCTTAGTAGGGGCTCCGAACACTGAAGCTTTCTTT
>.|TRBJ2-7|TRBV27|.
CASEGGVNEQYF
TGTGCCAGCGAGGGGGGGGTGAACGAGCAGTACTTC
>.|TRBJ2-3|TRBV5-1|.
CASSQGDPFTDTQYF
TGCGCCAGCAGTCAAGGGGATCCCTTCACAGATACGCAGTATTTT
>.|TRBJ1-1|TRBV20-1|.
CRVHVNTEAFF
TGCAGGGTACATGTGAACACTGAAGCTTTCTTT
>.|TRBJ1-5|TRBV9|.
CASSVGGARNQPQHF
TGTGCCAGCAGCGTTGGGGGGGCTCGAAATCAGCCCCAGCATTTT
>.|TRBJ2-7|TRBV2|.
CASRQNYEQYF
TGTGCCAGCAGGCAGAATTACGAGCAGTACTTC
>.|TRBJ1-3|TRBV3-1/TRBV3-2|TRBD1
CASSQGQRGNTIYF
TGTGCCAGCAGCCAGGGACAGAGGGGAAACACCATATATTTT
>.|TRBJ2-3|TRBV29-1|.
CSVTGGADTQYF
TGCAGCGTGACAGGTGGTGCAGATACGCAGTATTTT
>.|TRBJ2-5|TRBV7-6|TRBD2
CASSPLAGVETQYF
TGTGCCAGCAGCCCCTTAGCGGGAGTGGAGACCCAGTACTTC
>.|TRBJ1-1|TRBV5-8|.
CASSLWRVPEAFF
TGTGCCAGCAGCTTGTGGAGGGTACCTGAAGCTTTCTTT
>once|TRBJ2-1|TRBV24-1|TRBD2
CATSAQTSGLYNEQFF
TGTGCCACCAGTGCCCAGACTAGCGGACTATACAATGAGCAGTTCTTC
>.|TRBJ2-5|TRBV5-1|.
CASSSGGSGSETQYF
TGCGCCAGCAGCTCCGGGGGTAGCGGCTCAGAGACCCAGTACTTC
>.|TRBJ2-1|TRBV19|TRBD1
CASRTGVGNEQFF
TGTGCCAGCAGAACAGGGGTGGGCAATGAGCAGTTCTTC
>.|TRBJ1-4|TRBV10-3|TRBD1
CAISPTRDRATNEKLFF
TGTGCCATCAGTCCAACCCGGGACAGAGCAACTAATGAAAAACTGTTTTTT
>.|TRBJ2-3|TRBV5-1|.
CASSSTANTDTQYF
TGCGCCAGCAGCTCCACCGCTAACACAGATACGCAGTATTTT
>.|TRBJ1-5|TRBV28|.
CASSFAYSNQPQHF
TGTGCCAGCAGTTTCGCCTATAGCAATCAGCCCCAGCATTTT
>.|TRBJ2-1|TRBV2|TRBD2
CASSEGGRAIDEQFF
TGTGCCAGCAGTGAGGGCGGGAGGGCCATAGATGAGCAGTTCTTC
>.|TRBJ2-7|TRBV7-9|.
CASSLALGGTQQYF
TGTGCCAGCAGCCTAGCGCTGGGGGGGACACAACAGTACTTC
>.|TRBJ1-4|TRBV5-1|.
CASSLGQGLTNEKLFF
TGCGCCAGCAGCTTGGGGCAGGGTTTAACTAATGAAAAACTGTTTTTT
>.|TRBJ2-1|TRBV28|TRBD2
CASSLHGGGEQFF
TGTGCCAGCAGTTTACACGGGGGGGGTGAGCAGTTCTTC
>.|TRBJ1-1|TRBV28|.
CASSFMDGLVGVNTEAFF
TGTGCCAGCAGTTTTATGGATGGGTTGGTCGGGGTTAATACTGAAGCTTTCTTT
>many|TRBJ1-2|TRBV13|.
CASSAGSSGDDYTF
TGTGCCAGCAGCGCGGGATCAAGCGGGGATGACTACACCTTC
>.|TRBJ1-1|TRBV6-6|.
CASTSPGGSAEAFF
TGTGCCAGCACTTCCCCGGGGGGCTCGGCTGAAGCTTTCTTT
>.|TRBJ2-5|TRBV16|.
CASSAKLGLLQETQYF
TGTGCCAGCAGCGCCAAACTAGGATTACTACAAGAGACCCAGTACTTC
>.|TRBJ1-1|TRBV28|TRBD1
CASTLTGPILNTEAFF
TGTGCCAGCACCCTGACAGGGCCAATCTTGAACACTGAAGCTTTCTTT
>.|TRBJ2-5|TRBV28|TRBD2
CASRAGTSGVYQETQYF
TGTGCCAGCAGGGCAGGGACTAGCGGGGTGTACCAAGAGACCCAGTACTTC
>.|TRBJ1-5|TRBV27|.
CASSLNRERQPQHF
TGTGCCAGCAGTTTAAACAGGGAAAGGCAGCCCCAGCATTTT
>.|TRBJ2-1|TRBV7-9|TRBD1
CASSFEDRGQNEQFF
TGTGCCAGCAGCTTCGAGGACAGGGGGCAGAATGAGCAGTTCTTC
>.|TRBJ1-6|TRBV7-9|TRBD1
CASSFRTGERAPLHF
TGTGCCAGCAGCTTCCGAACAGGGGAAAGGGCACCCCTCCACTTT
>.|TRBJ1-6|TRBV5-6|.
CASSYDSSYNSPLHF
TGTGCCAGCAGCTACGACAGCTCCTATAATTCACCCCTCCACTTT
>once|TRBJ2-5|TRBV18|TRBD1
CASSNRGAQETQYF
TGTGCCAGCTCGAACAGGGGTGCCCAAGAGACCCAGTACTTC
>.|TRBJ2-3|TRBV27|TRBD2
CASSFGGLAGDTQYF
TGTGCCAGCAGTTTTGGTGGACTAGCGGGAGATACGCAGTATTTT
>few|TRBJ2-1|TRBV5-5|.
CASSLWAVVNNEQFF
TGTGCCAGCAGCTTGTGGGCAGTCGTGAACAATGAGCAGTTCTTC
>few|TRBJ2-7|TRBV12-5|TRBD1
CASGFVQWTGTYEQYF
TGTGCTAGTGGTTTTGTGCAGTGGACAGGGACCTACGAGCAGTACTTC
>.|TRBJ2-7|TRBV4-1|.
CASSPPLRDEQYF
TGCGCCAGCAGCCCCCCCTTGAGGGACGAGCAGTACTTC
>.|TRBJ2-2|TRBV27|TRBD2
CASSLLGLAGVGNTGELFF
TGTGCCAGCAGTTTATTGGGACTAGCGGGAGTCGGCAACACCGGGGAGCTGTTTTTT
>.|TRBJ1-5|TRBV18|.
CASSPQTGLNQPQHF
TGTGCCAGCTCACCACAGACAGGTCTGAATCAGCCCCAGCATTTT
>.|TRBJ1-6|TRBV19|.
CASTPGKSWGSPLHF
TGTGCCAGTACACCCGGGAAAAGTTGGGGTTCACCCCTCCACTTT
>.|TRBJ1-1|TRBV28|.
CASSLIQGIDTEAFF
TGTGCCAGCAGTTTAATACAGGGAATAGACACTGAAGCTTTCTTT
>.|TRBJ2-7|TRBV3-1/TRBV3-2|TRBD2
CASSQGLHDEQYF
TGTGCCAGCAGCCAGGGACTACACGACGAGCAGTACTTC
>once|TRBJ2-5|TRBV5-1|TRBD1
CASSSTGATQETQYF
TGCGCCAGCAGCTCGACAGGGGCTACCCAAGAGACCCAGTACTTC